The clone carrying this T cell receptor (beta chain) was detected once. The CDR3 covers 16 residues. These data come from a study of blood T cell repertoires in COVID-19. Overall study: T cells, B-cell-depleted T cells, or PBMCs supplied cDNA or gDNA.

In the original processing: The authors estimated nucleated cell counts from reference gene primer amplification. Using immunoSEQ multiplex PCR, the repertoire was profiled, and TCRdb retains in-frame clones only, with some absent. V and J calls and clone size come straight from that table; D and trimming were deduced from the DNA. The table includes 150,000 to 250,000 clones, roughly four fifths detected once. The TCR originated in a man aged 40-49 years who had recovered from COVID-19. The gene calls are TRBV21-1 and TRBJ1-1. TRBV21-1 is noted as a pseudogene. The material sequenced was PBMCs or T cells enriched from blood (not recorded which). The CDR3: CASSKAGWETRTEAFF. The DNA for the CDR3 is TGTGCCAGCAGCAAAGCAGGGTGGGAGACACGCACTGAAGCTTTCTTT.